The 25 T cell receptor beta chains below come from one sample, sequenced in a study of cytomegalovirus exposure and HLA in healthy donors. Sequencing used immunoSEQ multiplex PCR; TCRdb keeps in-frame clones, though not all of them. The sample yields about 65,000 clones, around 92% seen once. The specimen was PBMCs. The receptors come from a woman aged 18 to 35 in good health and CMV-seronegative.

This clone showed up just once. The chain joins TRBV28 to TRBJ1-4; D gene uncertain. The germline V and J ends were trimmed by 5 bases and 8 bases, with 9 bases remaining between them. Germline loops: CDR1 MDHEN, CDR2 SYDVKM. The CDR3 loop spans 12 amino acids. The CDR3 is CASSRGGEKLFF. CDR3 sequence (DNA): TGTGCCAGCAGTCGGGGTGGGGAAAAACTGTTTTTT.

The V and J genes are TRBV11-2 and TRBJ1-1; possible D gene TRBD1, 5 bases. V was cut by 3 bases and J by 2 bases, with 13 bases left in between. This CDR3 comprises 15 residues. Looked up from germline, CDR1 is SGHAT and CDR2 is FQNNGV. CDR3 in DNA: TGTGCCAGCAGCTTTACCCCGGGGGTTAACACTGAAGCTTTCTTT. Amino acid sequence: CASSFTPGVNTEAFF.

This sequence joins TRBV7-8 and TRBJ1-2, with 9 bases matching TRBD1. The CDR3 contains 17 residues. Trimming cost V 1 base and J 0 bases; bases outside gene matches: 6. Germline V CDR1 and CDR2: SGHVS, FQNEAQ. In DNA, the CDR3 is TGTGCCAGCAGCTTAGAGACAGGGGGGTTTTCTAACTATGGCTACACCTTC. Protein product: CASSLETGGFSNYGYTF.

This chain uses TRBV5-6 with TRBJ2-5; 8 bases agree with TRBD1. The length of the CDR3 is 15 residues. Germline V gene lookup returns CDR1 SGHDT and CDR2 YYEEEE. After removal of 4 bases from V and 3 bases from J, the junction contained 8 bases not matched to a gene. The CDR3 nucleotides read TGTGCCAGCAGCCCCCAGCCGGACAGGGAAGAGACCCAGTACTTC. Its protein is CASSPQPDREETQYF.

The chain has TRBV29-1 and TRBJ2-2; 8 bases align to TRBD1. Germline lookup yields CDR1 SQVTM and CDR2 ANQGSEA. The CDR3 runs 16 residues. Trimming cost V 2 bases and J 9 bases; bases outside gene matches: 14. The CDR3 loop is CSVELVGRGRARELFF. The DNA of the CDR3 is TGCAGCGTTGAATTGGTGGGCAGGGGGCGCGCCCGGGAGCTGTTTTTT.

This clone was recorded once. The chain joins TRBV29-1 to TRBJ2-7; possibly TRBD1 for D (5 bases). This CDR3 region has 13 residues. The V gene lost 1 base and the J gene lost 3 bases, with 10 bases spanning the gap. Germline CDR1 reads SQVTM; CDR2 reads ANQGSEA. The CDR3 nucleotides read TGCAGCGTTGAAGGACAGAACGACTACGAGCAGTACTTC. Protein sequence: CSVEGQNDYEQYF.

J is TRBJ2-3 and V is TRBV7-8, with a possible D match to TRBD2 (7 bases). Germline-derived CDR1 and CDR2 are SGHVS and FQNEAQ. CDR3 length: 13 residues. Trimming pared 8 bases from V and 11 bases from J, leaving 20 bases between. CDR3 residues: CASGSGGPSVQYF. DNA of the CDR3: TGTGCCAGCGGGTCGGGGGGCCCGAGTGTGCAGTATTTT.

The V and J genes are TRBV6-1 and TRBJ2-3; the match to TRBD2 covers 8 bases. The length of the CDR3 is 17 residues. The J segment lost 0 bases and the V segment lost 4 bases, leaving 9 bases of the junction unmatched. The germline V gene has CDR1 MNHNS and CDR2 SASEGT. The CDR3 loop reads CASSVLLAEFSTDTQYF. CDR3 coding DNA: TGTGCCAGCAGTGTCCTACTAGCGGAGTTTAGCACAGATACGCAGTATTTT.

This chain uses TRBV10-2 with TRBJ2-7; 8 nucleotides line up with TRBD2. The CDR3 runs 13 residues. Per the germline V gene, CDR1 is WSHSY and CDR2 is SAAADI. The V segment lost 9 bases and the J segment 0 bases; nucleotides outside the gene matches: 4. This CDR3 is CASRLAYSYEQYF. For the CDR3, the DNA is TGCGCCAGTAGACTAGCGTACTCCTACGAGCAGTACTTC.

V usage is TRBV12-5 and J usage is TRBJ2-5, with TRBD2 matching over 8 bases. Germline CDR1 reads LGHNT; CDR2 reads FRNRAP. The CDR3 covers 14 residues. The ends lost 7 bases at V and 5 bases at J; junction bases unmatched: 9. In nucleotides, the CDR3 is TGTGCTAGTGCCCTCTCCGGGGGGGGCGAGACCCAGTACTTC. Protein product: CASALSGGGETQYF.

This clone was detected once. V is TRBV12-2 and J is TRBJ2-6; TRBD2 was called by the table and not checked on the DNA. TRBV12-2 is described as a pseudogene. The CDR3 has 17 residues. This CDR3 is CASRLAGTRLGANVLTF. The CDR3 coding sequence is TGTGCAAGTCGCTTAGCCGGGACTAGGCTTGGGGCCAACGTCCTGACTTTC.

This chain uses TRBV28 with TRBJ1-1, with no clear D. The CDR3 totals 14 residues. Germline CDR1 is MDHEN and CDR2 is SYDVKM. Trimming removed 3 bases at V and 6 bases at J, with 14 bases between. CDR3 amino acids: CASSFGVNTAEAFF. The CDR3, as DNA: TGTGCCAGCAGTTTTGGAGTGAACACTGCTGAAGCTTTCTTT.

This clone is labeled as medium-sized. CDR3 nucleotide sequence: TGTGCCAGCAGTGAAGCTAAGGAGGCCGCACCCCTCCACTTT. Its protein product is CASSEAKEAAPLHF. The rearrangement links TRBV6-1 to TRBJ1-6; D uncertain. V lost 0 bases and J lost 11, with 11 bases in between. Germline loops: CDR1 MNHNS, CDR2 SASEGT. The CDR3 runs to 14 residues.

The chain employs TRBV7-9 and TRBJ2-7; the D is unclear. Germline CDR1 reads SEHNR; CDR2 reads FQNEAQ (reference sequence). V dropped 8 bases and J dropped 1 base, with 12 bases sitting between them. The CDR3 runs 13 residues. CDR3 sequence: CASGATVSYEQYF. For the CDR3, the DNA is TGTGCCAGCGGAGCGACGGTTTCCTACGAGCAGTACTTC.

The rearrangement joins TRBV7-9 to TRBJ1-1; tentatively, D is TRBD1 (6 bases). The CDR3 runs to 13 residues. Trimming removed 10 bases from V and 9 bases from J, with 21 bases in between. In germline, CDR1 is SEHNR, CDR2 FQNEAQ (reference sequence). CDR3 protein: CATTPIQGPQAFF. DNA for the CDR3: TGTGCCACAACACCCATTCAGGGGCCACAAGCTTTCTTT. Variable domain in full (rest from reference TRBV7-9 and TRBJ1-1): DTGVSQNPRHKITKRGQNVTFRCDPISEHNRLYWYRQTLGQGPEFLTYFQNEAQLEKSRLLSDRFSAERPKGSFSTLEIQRTEQGDSAMYLCATTPIQGPQAFFGQGTRLTVV.

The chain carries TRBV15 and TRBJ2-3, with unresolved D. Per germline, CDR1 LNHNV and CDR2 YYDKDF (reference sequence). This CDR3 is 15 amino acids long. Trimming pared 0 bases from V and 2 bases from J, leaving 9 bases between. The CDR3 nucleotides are TGTGCCACCAGCAGAGAGGTCAGTTCCACAGATACGCAGTATTTT. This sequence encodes CATSREVSSTDTQYF. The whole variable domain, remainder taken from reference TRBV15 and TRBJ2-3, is DAMVIQNPRYQVTQFGKPVTLSCSQTLNHNVMYWYQQKSSQAPKLLFHYYDKDFNNEADTPDNFQSRRPNTSFCFLDIRSPGLGDTAMYLCATSREVSSTDTQYFGPGTRLTVL.

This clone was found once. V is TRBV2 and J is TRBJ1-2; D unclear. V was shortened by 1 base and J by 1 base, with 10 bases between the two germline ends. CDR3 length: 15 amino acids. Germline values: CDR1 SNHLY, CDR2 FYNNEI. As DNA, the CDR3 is TGTGCCAGCAGTGAAGACAGCTTCGGTAACTATGGCTACACCTTC. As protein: CASSEDSFGNYGYTF.

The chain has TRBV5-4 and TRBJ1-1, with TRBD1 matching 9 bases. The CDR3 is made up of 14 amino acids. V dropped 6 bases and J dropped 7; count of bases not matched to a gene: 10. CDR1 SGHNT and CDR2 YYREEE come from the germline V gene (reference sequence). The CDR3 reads CASTLGTDRGEAFF. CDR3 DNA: TGTGCCAGCACCCTTGGGACGGACAGGGGTGAAGCTTTCTTT. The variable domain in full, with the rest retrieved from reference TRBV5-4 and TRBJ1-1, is ETGVTQSPTHLIKTRGQQVTLRCSSQSGHNTVSWYQQALGQGPQFIFQYYREEENGRGNFPPRFSGLQFPNYSSELNVNALELDDSALYLCASTLGTDRGEAFFGQGTRLTVV.

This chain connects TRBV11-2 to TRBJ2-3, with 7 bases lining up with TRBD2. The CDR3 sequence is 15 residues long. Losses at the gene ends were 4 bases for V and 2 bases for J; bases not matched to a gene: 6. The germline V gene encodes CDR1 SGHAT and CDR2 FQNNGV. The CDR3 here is CASSYSGRATDTQYF. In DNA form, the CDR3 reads TGTGCCAGCAGCTATAGCGGGCGTGCCACAGATACGCAGTATTTT.

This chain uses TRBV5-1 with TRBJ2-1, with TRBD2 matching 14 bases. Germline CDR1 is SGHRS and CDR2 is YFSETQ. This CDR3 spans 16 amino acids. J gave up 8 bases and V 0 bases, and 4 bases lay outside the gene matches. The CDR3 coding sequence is TGCGCCAGCAGCTTGGACCGACTAGCGGGAGGGGATGAGCAGTTCTTC. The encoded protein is CASSLDRLAGGDEQFF.

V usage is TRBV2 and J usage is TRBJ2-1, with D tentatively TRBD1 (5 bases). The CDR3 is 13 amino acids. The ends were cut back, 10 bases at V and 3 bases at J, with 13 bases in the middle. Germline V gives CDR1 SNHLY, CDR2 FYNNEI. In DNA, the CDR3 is TGTGCCAACACGCCGACAGACTACAATGAGCAGTTCTTC. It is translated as CANTPTDYNEQFF.

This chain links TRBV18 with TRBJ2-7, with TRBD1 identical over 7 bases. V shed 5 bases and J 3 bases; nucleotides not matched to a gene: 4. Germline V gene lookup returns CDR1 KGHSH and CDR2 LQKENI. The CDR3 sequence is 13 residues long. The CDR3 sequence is CASSWDRYYEQYF. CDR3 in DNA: TGTGCCAGCTCATGGGACAGATACTACGAGCAGTACTTC.

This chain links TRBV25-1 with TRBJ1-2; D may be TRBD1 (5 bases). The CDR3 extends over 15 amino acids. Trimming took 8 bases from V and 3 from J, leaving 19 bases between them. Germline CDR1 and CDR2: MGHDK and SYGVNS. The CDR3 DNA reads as TGTGCCAGCCGGGGGTTTTCGTACCGCCACTATGGCTACACCTTC. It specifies CASRGFSYRHYGYTF.

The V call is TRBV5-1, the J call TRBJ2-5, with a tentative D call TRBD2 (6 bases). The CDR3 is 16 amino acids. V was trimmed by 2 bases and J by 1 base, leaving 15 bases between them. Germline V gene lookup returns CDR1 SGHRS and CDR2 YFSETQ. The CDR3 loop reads CASSFSPTSFQETQYF. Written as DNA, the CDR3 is TGCGCCAGCAGCTTCTCCCCCACTAGCTTCCAAGAGACCCAGTACTTC.

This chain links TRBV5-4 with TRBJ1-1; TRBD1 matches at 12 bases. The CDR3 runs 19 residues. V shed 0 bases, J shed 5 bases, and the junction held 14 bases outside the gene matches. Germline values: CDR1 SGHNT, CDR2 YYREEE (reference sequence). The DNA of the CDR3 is TGTGCCAGCAGCTTGGCTCTTGGGACAGGGGGCCTCGTGAGGACTGAAGCTTTCTTT. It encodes CASSLALGTGGLVRTEAFF.